These 21 T cell receptor beta chains originate from one sample sequenced in a study of low-dose radiotherapy and immunotherapy resistance in tumors. As for time point: before trial treatment. TRAV- and TRBV-specific primers primed first-strand cDNA, covering alpha and beta chains. TCRs were amplified for 15 to 25 PCR cycles with a constant-region primer and V-primer adapter. TCRdb reprocessed the reads via MiXCR and lists one record per CDR3 protein. The sample has approximately 89,000 distinct CDR3 sequences; approximately 20% are singletons. The material was PBMCs, obtained before treatment. The receptors were sampled from a male donor with prostate cancer.

This clonotype appeared many times. The chain recombines TRBV6-6 with TRBJ2-3; tentative D call: TRBD1 (8 bases). CDR3 length: 17 amino acids. V dropped 9 bases and J dropped 2 bases, with 24 bases sitting between them. Germline CDR1 is MNHNY and CDR2 is SVGAGI (reference sequence). The CDR3: CASGGGQVRFVTDTQYF. Written as DNA, the CDR3 is TGTGCCAGTGGCGGGGGACAGGTGCGTTTTGTCACAGATACGCAGTATTTT.

This clonotype was picked up many times. This chain joins TRBV3-1 and TRBJ2-5; the match to TRBD2 covers 7 bases. After removal of 1 base from V and 7 bases from J, the junction contained 12 bases not matched to a gene. CDR1 and CDR2 (germline): LGHDT, YNNKEL (reference sequence). The CDR3 consists of 16 residues. The CDR3 bases are TGTGCCAGCAGCCAAGGGCCTAGCGGTGTTCCGGTGACCCAGTACTTC. This codes for CASSQGPSGVPVTQYF.

This clonotype was seen at least ten times. CDR3 amino acids: CASSQDLGQTLSYEQYF. The CDR3 DNA reads TGTGCCAGCAGCCAAGATCTCGGACAGACCCTCTCCTACGAGCAGTACTTC. V and J are TRBV14 and TRBJ2-7; D is perhaps TRBD1 (6 bases). The CDR3 has 17 residues. Trimming cost V 0 bases and J 0 bases, with 15 bases left between them. Germline-derived CDR1 and CDR2 are SGHDN and FVKESK.

The chain combines TRBV7-9 with TRBJ1-1; D gene uncertain. CDR1 and CDR2 from the germline V gene are SEHNR and FQNEAQ (reference sequence). Trimming took 5 bases from V and 0 from J, leaving 13 bases between them. This CDR3 is 15 amino acids long. CDR3 amino acids: CASSGVYNMNTEAFF. Here the CDR3 DNA reads TGTGCCAGCAGCGGGGTTTATAACATGAACACTGAAGCTTTCTTT.

In the case of this clonotype: It is likely a read error: a sequence one base away is far more abundant. The V call is TRBV10-3, the J call TRBJ2-5; either TRBD1 or TRBD2 may fit D (5 bases each). The CDR3 loop spans 15 amino acids. The germline gives CDR1 ENHRY, CDR2 SYGVKD. Trimming left V 3 bases short and J 11 bases short, with 22 bases between. CDR3 in DNA: TGTGCCATCAGTGATGGGACGGAATCCTACAATGAGCAGTACTTC. This sequence encodes CAISDGTESYNEQYF.

This clonotype has at least ten counts. This chain connects TRBV25-1 to TRBJ1-4; perhaps TRBD1 as D (6 bases). V was pared by 4 bases and J by 8 bases, with 11 bases between. The CDR3 totals 13 residues. Germline CDR1 reads MGHDK; CDR2 reads SYGVNS. This chain's CDR3 is CASSVGGREKLFF. CDR3 bases: TGTGCCAGCAGTGTCGGGGGGCGCGAAAAACTGTTTTTT. Looking up the rest from reference TRBV25-1 and TRBJ1-4 gives the full variable domain: EADIYQTPRYLVIGTGKKITLECSQTMGHDKMYWYQQDPGMELHLIHYSYGVNSTEKGDLSSESTVSRIRTEHFPLTLESARPSHTSQYLCASSVGGREKLFFGSGTQLSVL.

At least ten counts were recorded for this clonotype. This sequence joins TRBV20-1 and TRBJ1-5, with D tentatively TRBD1 (5 bases). Germline V CDR1 and CDR2: DFQATT, SNEGSKA (reference sequence). The CDR3 is 15 residues long. V lost 6 bases to trimming and J lost 6 bases, with 21 bases between them. In DNA, the CDR3 is TGCAGTGCCTCGGTTCCGGGAGGGGTTGCTCAGCCCCAGCATTTT. It translates to CSASVPGGVAQPQHF.

This clonotype was seen many times. V usage is TRBV7-2 and J usage is TRBJ2-3; the match to TRBD1 covers 8 bases. The CDR3 length is 15 residues. In germline, CDR1 is SGHTA, CDR2 FQGNSA. V shed 5 bases, J shed 6 bases, and the junction held 10 bases outside the gene matches. CDR3 in DNA: TGTGCCAGCAGCGGGCGGACAGGGCATGGGGATACGCAGTATTTT. Translating gives CASSGRTGHGDTQYF.

The genes are TRBV18 and TRBJ2-5; no clear D gene. This CDR3 has 15 residues. CDR1 is KGHSH, CDR2 LQKENI, per germline. Trimming removed 2 bases at V and 0 bases at J, with 10 bases between. CDR3 sequence reads: CASSPFFGNQETQYF. In nucleotides, the CDR3 is TGTGCCAGCTCACCATTCTTTGGAAACCAAGAGACCCAGTACTTC.

This clonotype was counted at least ten times. V usage is TRBV4-3 and J usage is TRBJ2-1; 8 bases are a match to TRBD1. Trimming at V came to 0 bases and at J to 9 bases, leaving 13 bases not matched to a gene. Germline CDR1 reads LGHNA; CDR2 reads YSLEER. This CDR3 has 17 amino acids. CDR3 sequence (DNA): TGCGCCAGCAGCCAAGAGCTCGAGACAGGGGTAGCTCGTGAGCAGTTCTTC. Its protein product is CASSQELETGVAREQFF.

This clonotype was picked up many times. V is TRBV20-1 and J is TRBJ2-7, with D tentatively TRBD2 (6 bases). This CDR3 contains 16 residues. Trimming pared 6 bases from V and 0 bases from J, leaving 21 bases between. Germline CDR1 is DFQATT and CDR2 is SNEGSKA (reference sequence). CDR3 amino acids: CSAIASSAFSSYEQYF. For the CDR3, the DNA is TGCAGTGCGATTGCTTCTAGCGCCTTTAGCTCCTACGAGCAGTACTTC.

With respect to this clonotype: This likely reflects a read error, since a far larger clone is one base away. The rearrangement joins TRBV5-1 to TRBJ2-7; the D call may be TRBD1 or TRBD2 (5 bases each). The germline gives CDR1 SGHRS, CDR2 YFSETQ. This CDR3 has 18 residues. V was shortened by 0 bases and J by 7 bases, with 26 bases between the two germline ends. CDR3 loop: CASSLAGRQGRINNEQYF. Here the CDR3 DNA reads TGCGCCAGCAGCTTGGCCGGCCGTCAGGGACGAATCAACAATGAGCAGTACTTC.

The chain has TRBV5-4 and TRBJ2-2; no reliable D call. V lost 4 bases and J lost 6, with 16 bases in between. CDR1 is SGHNT and CDR2 is YYREEE in the germline V gene (reference sequence). The CDR3 runs 15 residues. In DNA form, the CDR3 reads TGTGCCAGCAGCCCCCCCCAAGGCTACCCCGGGGAGCTGTTTTTT. Residues: CASSPPQGYPGELFF.

At least ten counts were recorded for this clonotype. This chain joins TRBV18 and TRBJ2-3; no definite D call. V lost 4 bases to trimming and J lost 0 bases, with 11 bases between them. This CDR3 is built from 15 residues. CDR1 and CDR2 from the germline V gene are KGHSH and LQKENI. The CDR3 DNA reads as TGTGCCAGCTCACTTTCTGAGGTTAGCACAGATACGCAGTATTTT. This sequence encodes CASSLSEVSTDTQYF.

At least ten counts were recorded for this clonotype. The chain joins TRBV11-1 to TRBJ2-2; D ambiguous. The germline V gene encodes CDR1 SGHAT and CDR2 FQDESV (reference sequence). This CDR3 spans 14 amino acids. V was shortened by 5 bases and J by 5 bases, with 12 bases between the two germline ends. CDR3 in amino acids: CASSPNKGTGELFF. CDR3 in DNA: TGTGCCAGCAGCCCAAACAAGGGAACCGGGGAGCTGTTTTTT. The full variable domain, in which reference TRBV11-1 and TRBJ2-2 provide the parts outside the CDR3, is EAEVAQSPRYKITEKSQAVAFWCDPISGHATLYWYRQILGQGPELLVQFQDESVVDDSQLPKDRFSAERLKGVDSTLKIQPAELGDSAMYLCASSPNKGTGELFFGEGSRLTVL.

This clonotype has ten or more counts. The rearrangement links TRBV30 to TRBJ2-7, with 9 bases that match TRBD2. Germline-derived CDR1 and CDR2 are GTSNPN and SVGIG (reference sequence). Germline trimming cut 0 bases from V and 2 bases from J; bases unmatched to any gene: 2. This CDR3 comprises 14 residues. The CDR3 DNA follows: TGTGCCTGGAGTGTTGCTAGCGGGACCTACGAGCAGTACTTC. The encoded protein is CAWSVASGTYEQYF.

In this sample, this clonotype turned up many times. The chain employs TRBV6-1 and TRBJ2-7; TRBD1 might be the D (6 bases). Trimming removed 8 bases from V and 3 bases from J, with 11 bases in between. This CDR3 is 12 amino acids long. Germline CDR1 and CDR2: MNHNS and SASEGT. Here the CDR3 DNA reads TGTGCCAGCGACAGGCCATACTACGAGCAGTACTTC. This encodes CASDRPYYEQYF.

This clonotype occurred many times. The genes are TRBV5-6 and TRBJ2-5; 8 bases fit TRBD2. The CDR3 loop spans 18 amino acids. V lost 4 bases and J lost 1; bases outside the gene matches: 15. Germline V gene data show CDR1 as SGHDT and CDR2 as YYEEEE. The CDR3 region is CASSAKGLVGVGQETQYF. The DNA of the CDR3 is TGTGCCAGCAGCGCCAAGGGACTAGTGGGAGTGGGCCAAGAGACCCAGTACTTC.

This clonotype came up many times. V gene TRBV28 combines with J gene TRBJ2-1; possibly TRBD1 or TRBD2 for D (6 bases each). V was pared by 5 bases and J by 2 bases, with 16 bases between. The CDR3 extends over 16 amino acids. Germline V lookup: CDR1 MDHEN, CDR2 SYDVKM. DNA for the CDR3: TGTGCCAGCAGTACGGGGGCGTCTGAACCCTACAATGAGCAGTTCTTC. It encodes CASSTGASEPYNEQFF.

At least ten counts were recorded for this clonotype. The chain links TRBV7-9 to TRBJ2-6; TRBD1 aligns across 10 bases. This CDR3 has 19 amino acids. V was pared by 5 bases and J by 0 bases, with 10 bases of the junction left unmatched. Germline assignment: CDR1 SEHNR and CDR2 FQNEAQ (reference sequence). The CDR3 loop reads CASSPYPGQGSSGANVLTF. DNA for the CDR3: TGTGCCAGCAGCCCTTACCCGGGACAGGGGAGCTCTGGGGCCAACGTCCTGACTTTC.

In its sample, this clonotype was seen many times. The gene calls are TRBV11-2 and TRBJ2-4; D possibly corresponds to TRBD1 (5 bases). CDR1 is SGHAT, CDR2 FQNNGV, per germline. The ends were cut back, 1 base at V and 5 bases at J, with 6 bases in the middle. The length of the CDR3 is 13 residues. The DNA for the CDR3 is TGTGCCAGCAGCTTAGTCAGGGAAAACATTCAGTACTTC. It yields the protein CASSLVRENIQYF.